Sequencing of this T cell receptor beta chain was carried out in a study of blood T cells in healthy people across ages. With a J-beta primer mix and a sample-barcoded 5' primer, a second PCR ran about 7 to 11 cycles. Using its own MiXCR run on the 5' RACE reads, TCRdb lists one record per CDR3 protein. The table lists approximately 900,000 distinct CDR3 sequences, about 27% of them singletons, with 10% in the top ten. Germline CDR1 reads MNHNS; CDR2 reads SASEGT. CDR3 length: 16 residues. Trimming took 2 bases from V and 5 from J; bases not matched to a gene: 6. This sample was also put to use in a study of T cells of mothers and their children.

The source is a woman aged 40 to 50 in good health. The sample taken for sequencing was blood. This chain connects TRBV6-1 to TRBJ2-3; 11 nucleotides line up with TRBD2. The CDR3 nucleotides read TGTGCCAGCAGTGAACGTAGCGGGGGGGTAGGAGATACGCAGTATTTT. This sequence encodes CASSERSGGVGDTQYF.